This entry lists 20 T cell receptor beta chains sequenced from one sample in a study of T cells after yellow fever vaccination. TCRdb called the 5' RACE reads again in MiXCR, with one record for every CDR3 protein. Here the sample spans 78,000 or so distinct CDR3 sequences, more than 5.5% being singletons. The material sequenced was CD8+ T cells sorted from PBMCs, taken 9 to 10 days after the first yellow fever vaccination. The source of these receptors is a man between 18 and 35 years old who received the YFV17D yellow fever vaccine.

The chain is built from TRBV11-2 and TRBJ2-7, with 11 bases that match TRBD2. The CDR3 is 13 residues long. From germline, CDR1 is SGHAT and CDR2 FQNNGV. The ends lost 5 bases at V and 6 bases at J; junction bases unmatched: 3. The CDR3 loop is CASSPGTSGEQYF. The CDR3 DNA reads TGTGCCAGCAGCCCCGGGACTAGCGGCGAGCAGTACTTC.

This clonotype has ten or more counts. The chain uses TRBV20-1 and TRBJ2-7, with a tentative D call TRBD2 (5 bases). CDR3 length: 13 residues. The V gene's germline CDR1 is DFQATT and CDR2 SNEGSKA (reference sequence). V was cut by 5 bases and J by 3 bases, with 14 bases left in between. The CDR3 region is CSAGSLANYEQYF. CDR3 DNA sequence: TGCAGTGCTGGTTCCTTAGCGAACTACGAGCAGTACTTC.

This clonotype has at least ten counts. The chain employs TRBV5-1 and TRBJ2-1, with TRBD2 as a possible D gene (7 bases). This CDR3 spans 16 amino acids. Trimming took 1 base from V and 2 from J, leaving 13 bases between them. Germline-derived CDR1 and CDR2 are SGHRS and YFSETQ. The CDR3, as DNA: TGCGCCAGCAGCTTGAGGGGGGGACTCACCTACAATGAGCAGTTCTTC. This gives the protein CASSLRGGLTYNEQFF.

This clonotype was detected only a few times. V and J are TRBV2 and TRBJ2-6; perhaps TRBD1 as D (5 bases). The CDR3 is 17 residues long. The V gene's germline CDR1 is SNHLY and CDR2 FYNNEI. The germline V and J ends were trimmed by 2 bases and 1 base, with 12 bases remaining between them. Written as DNA, the CDR3 is TGTGCCAGCAGTGAACAGGGTCCAAGGTCTGGGGCCAACGTCCTGACTTTC. Residues: CASSEQGPRSGANVLTF.

This clonotype showed up just a few times. This chain links TRBV10-3 with TRBJ2-3, with 13 bases identical to TRBD2. The CDR3 is 16 residues long. The junction had 0 bases not matched to a gene; V was cut back by 3 bases and J by 0 bases. From germline, CDR1 is ENHRY and CDR2 SYGVKD. CDR3 bases: TGTGCCATCAGTGAACTAGCGGGGGGGAGCACAGATACGCAGTATTTT. Its translation is CAISELAGGSTDTQYF.

The sample holds many counts of this clonotype. The rearrangement uses TRBV10-3 and TRBJ2-3; tentatively, D is TRBD1 or TRBD2 (5 bases each). Trimming took 7 bases from V and 2 from J, leaving 13 bases between them. Germline-derived CDR1 and CDR2 are ENHRY and SYGVKD. The CDR3 has 14 residues. The CDR3 here is CAIKSGAITDTQYF. As DNA, the CDR3 is TGTGCCATCAAATCCGGGGCTATCACAGATACGCAGTATTTT.

This clonotype has ten or more counts. The V gene is TRBV2, the J gene TRBJ2-1, with 8 bases that match TRBD2. This CDR3 has 13 amino acids. Trimming took 7 bases from V and 8 from J; bases not matched to a gene: 7. CDR1 and CDR2 from the germline V gene are SNHLY and FYNNEI. CDR3 region: CASTSGGLDEQFF. In DNA form, the CDR3 reads TGTGCCAGCACCTCGGGGGGGCTGGATGAGCAGTTCTTC.

This clonotype was seen many times. This sequence joins TRBV20-1 and TRBJ1-5; D gene unclear. V was trimmed by 1 base and J by 4 bases, leaving 8 bases between them. Germline V lookup: CDR1 DFQATT, CDR2 SNEGSKA (reference sequence). The CDR3 is 13 amino acids. CDR3 nucleotides: TGCAGTGCTAGAGGGGCAGCGAATCAGCCCCAGCATTTT. Protein sequence: CSARGAANQPQHF.

The table lists this clonotype with many counts. V is TRBV18 and J is TRBJ2-1; D is perhaps TRBD1 (6 bases). V was shortened by 5 bases and J by 1 base, with 12 bases between the two germline ends. The CDR3 totals 15 residues. In germline, CDR1 is KGHSH, CDR2 LQKENI. The CDR3 is CASSYGQYSYNEQFF. CDR3 bases: TGTGCCAGCTCATATGGACAGTATTCCTACAATGAGCAGTTCTTC.

The chain carries TRBV11-2 and TRBJ1-2; the match to TRBD1 covers 7 bases. Germline CDR1 is SGHAT and CDR2 is FQNNGV. This CDR3 has 14 amino acids. With 5 bases clipped from V and 9 bases from J, the junction kept 12 bases outside the gene matches. The CDR3 reads CASSPIGGLRRYTF. As DNA, the CDR3 is TGTGCCAGCAGCCCGATAGGGGGCCTCCGGCGCTACACCTTC.

This clonotype was counted a few times. This chain uses TRBV27 with TRBJ1-5; D may be TRBD1 (5 bases). Germline values: CDR1 MNHEY, CDR2 SMNVEV (reference sequence). Trimming took 3 bases from V and 4 from J, leaving 10 bases between them. The CDR3 spans 14 residues. The CDR3 protein is CASSFLGGNQPQHF. CDR3 bases: TGTGCCAGCAGTTTTCTCGGGGGAAATCAGCCCCAGCATTTT.

This clonotype appeared a few times. For the CDR3, the DNA is TGCGCCAGCAGCCAAGCGTCTGGGACAGGGTCATACGAGCAGTACTTC. It codes for CASSQASGTGSYEQYF. This chain uses TRBV4-1 with TRBJ2-7, with 9 nucleotides matching TRBD1. Per the germline V gene, CDR1 is MGHRA and CDR2 is YSYEKL. This CDR3 comprises 16 residues. The trim removed 1 base at V and 4 bases at J, leaving 8 bases unmatched.

The V and J genes are TRBV14 and TRBJ2-3; 9 nucleotides line up with TRBD1. This CDR3 is built from 18 residues. Germline values: CDR1 SGHDN, CDR2 FVKESK. The junction had 10 bases not matched to a gene; V was cut back by 1 base and J by 2 bases. CDR3 coding DNA: TGTGCCAGCAGCCAAGCGGCTCCGGGACAGGGACTCACAGATACGCAGTATTTT. It specifies CASSQAAPGQGLTDTQYF.

This clonotype has at least ten counts. The V call is TRBV9, the J call TRBJ2-5, with D tentatively TRBD1 or TRBD2 (7 bases each). Trimming took 4 bases from V and 2 from J, leaving 18 bases between them. Germline V gene sequence: CDR1 SGDLS, CDR2 YYNGEE. This CDR3 is built from 16 residues. CDR3 amino acids: CASSSWGGGIQETQYF. CDR3 nucleotides: TGTGCCAGCAGCTCCTGGGGAGGGGGCATTCAAGAGACCCAGTACTTC.

This clonotype has ten or more counts. The chain carries TRBV7-8 and TRBJ2-3; 7 bases are a match to TRBD2. V shed 0 bases, J shed 0 bases, and the junction held 6 bases outside the gene matches. The CDR3 sequence is 17 residues long. In germline, CDR1 is SGHVS, CDR2 FQNEAQ. This chain's CDR3 is CASSLAWEGLSTDTQYF. CDR3 bases: TGTGCCAGCAGCTTAGCGTGGGAGGGGCTAAGCACAGATACGCAGTATTTT. Full variable domain (remainder filled in from reference TRBV7-8 and TRBJ2-3): GAGVSQSPRYKVAKRGQDVALRCDPISGHVSLFWYQQALGQGPEFLTYFQNEAQLDKSGLPSDRFFAERPEGSVSTLKIQRTQQEDSAVYLCASSLAWEGLSTDTQYFGPGTRLTVL.

The rearrangement joins TRBV27 to TRBJ1-4; D is uncertain. The V and J ends lost 0 bases and 0 bases respectively, with 5 bases between them. Germline V gene data show CDR1 as MNHEY and CDR2 as SMNVEV (reference sequence). CDR3 length: 15 residues. CDR3 bases: TGTGCCAGCAGTTTATCGGGAGCAACTAATGAAAAACTGTTTTTT. Translated: CASSLSGATNEKLFF. The whole variable domain, filled in from reference TRBV27 and TRBJ1-4, reads EAQVTQNPRYLITVTGKKLTVTCSQNMNHEYMSWYRQDPGLGLRQIYYSMNVEVTDKGDVPEGYKVSRKEKRNFPLILESPSPNQTSLYFCASSLSGATNEKLFFGSGTQLSVL.

In its sample, this clonotype was seen a few times. This chain uses TRBV9 with TRBJ2-1, with 9 bases that match TRBD2. Germline values: CDR1 SGDLS, CDR2 YYNGEE. The CDR3 is made up of 15 amino acids. V shed 4 bases, J shed 4 bases, and the junction held 6 bases outside the gene matches. The CDR3: CASSPRGLAYNEQFF. The CDR3 DNA is TGTGCCAGCAGCCCGCGGGGACTAGCTTACAATGAGCAGTTCTTC.

In this sample, this clonotype turned up many times. The rearrangement joins TRBV27 to TRBJ2-3; 9 nucleotides line up with TRBD1. The CDR3 has 16 residues. J lost 0 bases, V lost 6 bases, and 7 bases had no gene match. The germline V gene encodes CDR1 MNHEY and CDR2 SMNVEV (reference sequence). The CDR3 sequence is CASRYGQGTSTDTQYF. The CDR3 DNA follows: TGTGCCAGCAGGTACGGACAGGGGACTAGCACAGATACGCAGTATTTT.

The rearrangement links TRBV11-2 to TRBJ2-3; no reliable D call. The CDR3 has 14 residues. Trimming removed 3 bases at V and 2 bases at J, with 9 bases between. The V gene's germline CDR1 is SGHAT and CDR2 FQNNGV. CDR3 loop: CASSLYKATDTQYF. The CDR3 region has the DNA TGTGCCAGCAGCTTGTACAAAGCCACAGATACGCAGTATTTT.

This clonotype was observed many times. The chain has TRBV4-1 and TRBJ1-2; 7 nucleotides line up with TRBD1. Germline V lookup: CDR1 MGHRA, CDR2 YSYEKL. This CDR3 is 14 amino acids long. The junction had 9 bases not matched to a gene; V was cut back by 3 bases and J by 8 bases. CDR3 sequence (DNA): TGCGCCAGCAGCCAGTATACGACAGGGCTGGGCTACACCTTC. Residues: CASSQYTTGLGYTF.